A single TCR beta chain is shown here with its context. One end of the junction is discordant with germline, which a read error may explain. The data were obtained in a study of metastatic and nonmetastatic thyroid tumors. The germline CDR1 and CDR2 sequences are DFQATT and SNEGSKA (reference sequence). The CDR3 extends over 14 amino acids. Using MiXCR, TCRdb reanalyzed the PCR reads. The sample shows tens of thousands of clones, 20% of them seen only once. No patient received treatment before thyroid surgery. The clonotype comes from a female donor with papillary thyroid cancer or a benign thyroid nodule (not recorded which). Some clones in this sample may be carry-over from other donors' samples. Sequencing was performed on adjacent normal tissue. The chain is built from TRBV20-1 and TRBJ2-7; 9 bases agree with TRBD2. The CDR3 DNA sequence: TGCAGTGATTTAAAGGTGTTCCTAGCGGGACAACTTCACTTC. Amino acid sequence: CSDLKVFLAGQLHF.